Each of the 20 T cell receptor beta chains below was sequenced from the same sample in a study of T cell responses to AZD1222 COVID-19 vaccine. Clones were read by immunoSEQ multiplex PCR, and TCRdb kept only the in-frame ones, dropping some. The sample has 70,000 to 95,000 clones, about nine tenths seen once. The sequences come from peripheral blood, collected on day 0 of MenACWY control vaccination. These receptors all stem from an adult in good health.

Only one count was recorded for this clone. The chain uses TRBV2 and TRBJ1-5, with 7 bases matching TRBD1. From germline, CDR1 is SNHLY and CDR2 FYNNEI. The CDR3 is made up of 13 amino acids. V shed 6 bases and J 5 bases; nucleotides not matched to a gene: 4. The CDR3, as DNA: TGTGCCAGCAGCCGAGACAGGGATCAGCCCCAGCATTTT. Translation gives CASSRDRDQPQHF.

V usage is TRBV6-2 or TRBV6-3 and J usage is TRBJ2-7, with 7 bases lining up with TRBD2. CDR3 size: 16 residues. The V and J ends lost 4 bases and 5 bases, in that order; junction bases with no gene match: 14. Germline lookup yields CDR1 MNHEY and CDR2 SVGEGT. The CDR3 DNA sequence: TGTGCCAGCAGTTTTTCGACTCGGAGTGCGGGGGACGAGCAGTACTTC. This sequence encodes CASSFSTRSAGDEQYF.

The CDR3 DNA is TGTGCCAGCAGCCTCGTGGCGCGGGGTGAGCAGTTCTTC. This codes for CASSLVARGEQFF. The genes are TRBV6-5 and TRBJ2-1; the D gene is possibly TRBD2 (6 bases). V lost 6 bases, J lost 9 bases, and 15 bases lay in between. The CDR3 is made up of 13 amino acids. CDR1 and CDR2 from the germline V gene are MNHEY and SVGAGI.

This clone was detected only once. In DNA form, the CDR3 reads TGCGCCAGATGGGCTAGCGGGGGCCCAGATACGCAGTATTTT. Translated, it gives CARWASGGPDTQYF. The chain couples TRBV10-1 to TRBJ2-3, with TRBD2 matching 10 bases. The CDR3 extends over 14 amino acids. V lost 9 bases, J lost 4 bases, and 7 bases stayed unmatched. The germline V gene has CDR1 WNHNN and CDR2 SYGVQD (reference sequence).

The J gene is TRBJ1-2, the V gene TRBV5-6, with 10 bases identical to TRBD1. Germline CDR1 is SGHDT and CDR2 is YYEEEE. The CDR3 runs 16 residues. V lost 2 bases and J lost 3; bases outside the gene matches: 7. The CDR3 DNA reads as TGTGCCAGCAGCTTCACCGGGACAGGGGCCGACTATGGCTACACCTTC. Its translation is CASSFTGTGADYGYTF. The full variable domain, rest sourced from reference TRBV5-6 and TRBJ1-2, is DAGVTQSPTHLIKTRGQQVTLRCSPKSGHDTVSWYQQALGQGPQFIFQYYEEEERQRGNFPDRFSGHQFPNYSSELNVNALLLGDSALYLCASSFTGTGADYGYTFGSGTRLTVV.

A few counts support this clone. The V gene is TRBV11-3, the J gene TRBJ2-7; tentative D call: TRBD1 (5 bases). Per germline, CDR1 SGHNT and CDR2 YENEEA. The germline V and J ends were trimmed by 1 base and 0 bases, with 7 bases remaining between them. The CDR3 is made up of 14 amino acids. The CDR3, as DNA: TGTGCCAGCAGCTTAGGAGACAGCTCCTACGAGCAGTACTTC. This translates into CASSLGDSSYEQYF.

The CDR3 DNA reads TGTGCCAGCAGTGAAAGGAGTGGAAACACTGAAGCTTTCTTT. Amino acids: CASSERSGNTEAFF. The V and J genes are TRBV6-1 and TRBJ1-1; D ambiguous. CDR1 is MNHNS and CDR2 is SASEGT in the germline V gene. The ends were cut back, 2 bases at V and 2 bases at J, with 9 bases in the middle. The CDR3 sequence is 14 residues long.

The chain employs TRBV7-6 and TRBJ2-2; 13 bases match TRBD2. Germline-derived CDR1 and CDR2 are SGHVS and FNYEAQ. This CDR3 region has 14 residues. The junction had 3 bases not matched to a gene; V was cut back by 9 bases and J by 5 bases. CDR3 sequence: CARGLAGDTGELFF. As DNA, the CDR3 is TGTGCCAGAGGACTAGCGGGGGATACCGGGGAGCTGTTTTTT.

V and J are TRBV4-1 and TRBJ1-6; possibly TRBD1 for D (6 bases). Trimming stripped 4 bases from V and 9 bases from J, with 19 bases between. Looked up from germline, CDR1 is MGHRA and CDR2 is YSYEKL. The CDR3 has 16 amino acids. The CDR3 protein is CASSPSPQGNSSPLHF. CDR3 in DNA: TGCGCCAGCAGCCCTTCCCCGCAGGGGAACAGTTCACCCCTCCACTTT.

This clone has only one observation. The chain combines TRBV24-1 with TRBJ2-2; TRBD1 matches at 8 bases. CDR3 size: 15 residues. Germline V gene data show CDR1 as KGHDR and CDR2 as SFDVKD. V dropped 4 bases and J dropped 4; count of bases not matched to a gene: 4. This CDR3 reads CATSDRGPGTGELFF. Here the CDR3 DNA reads TGTGCCACCAGTGACAGGGGGCCCGGCACCGGGGAGCTGTTTTTT.

This sequence joins TRBV28 and TRBJ1-6, with D possibly TRBD1 on 6 matching bases. This CDR3 comprises 14 residues. Per germline, CDR1 MDHEN and CDR2 SYDVKM. Deletions cut 3 bases from V and 9 bases from J, with 12 bases between. The CDR3 protein is CASSLFRGGSPLHF. The CDR3 region has the DNA TGTGCCAGCAGTTTGTTCAGGGGAGGTTCACCCCTCCACTTT.

V is TRBV10-3 and J is TRBJ1-3, with TRBD1 identical over 8 bases. Germline V gene lookup returns CDR1 ENHRY and CDR2 SYGVKD. The CDR3 spans 14 residues. V shed 8 bases, J shed 8 bases, and the junction held 11 bases outside the gene matches. For the CDR3, the DNA is TGTGCCATCTCTGGACAGGGAAAAATTGACACCATATATTTT. As protein: CAISGQGKIDTIYF.

V is TRBV7-9 and J is TRBJ2-1; TRBD2 agrees at 7 bases. Unmatched junction bases numbered 7, after V lost 7 bases and J lost 1 base. CDR1 and CDR2 from the germline V gene are SEHNR and FQNEAQ (reference sequence). The CDR3 consists of 15 residues. The CDR3 bases are TGTGCCAGCACCCTGGGACTACCGTCCTACAATGAGCAGTTCTTC. Its protein is CASTLGLPSYNEQFF. Combining the CDR3 with reference TRBV7-9 and TRBJ2-1 gives the whole variable domain DTGVSQNPRHKITKRGQNVTFRCDPISEHNRLYWYRQTLGQGPEFLTYFQNEAQLEKSRLLSDRFSAERPKGSFSTLEIQRTEQGDSAMYLCASTLGLPSYNEQFFGPGTRLTVL.

The chain recombines TRBV7-3 with TRBJ1-1, with D tentatively TRBD1 (5 bases). The germline V gene encodes CDR1 SGHTA and CDR2 FQGTGA. The V end lost 5 bases, the J end lost 4 bases, and 17 bases lay between the germline ends. This CDR3 region has 15 residues. CDR3 DNA sequence: TGTGCCAGCAGCCTGACAGCGGGGCCGGGCACTGAAGCTTTCTTT. Amino acids: CASSLTAGPGTEAFF.

The V and J genes are TRBV9 and TRBJ2-2; 8 bases match TRBD1. The CDR3 is 16 residues long. Trimming took 4 bases from V and 0 from J; bases not matched to a gene: 5. CDR1 is SGDLS, CDR2 YYNGEE, per germline. The CDR3 spells CASSRNRGTNTGELFF. In DNA, the CDR3 is TGTGCCAGCAGCCGGAACAGGGGGACGAACACCGGGGAGCTGTTTTTT.

The chain uses TRBV9 and TRBJ2-5; perhaps TRBD2 as D (7 bases). V lost 4 bases and J lost 4, with 17 bases in between. There are 15 residues in the CDR3. The germline V gene has CDR1 SGDLS and CDR2 YYNGEE. CDR3 protein: CASSLEGGPGETQYF. CDR3 nucleotide sequence: TGTGCCAGCAGCCTCGAGGGGGGGCCTGGAGAGACCCAGTACTTC.

V usage is TRBV28 and J usage is TRBJ1-6; D is unresolved. Trimming took 5 bases from V and 3 from J, leaving 14 bases between them. This CDR3 has 16 amino acids. The V gene's germline CDR1 is MDHEN and CDR2 SYDVKM. CDR3 sequence: CASSRESAGYNSPLHF. The CDR3 bases are TGTGCCAGCAGTAGGGAGTCGGCCGGCTATAATTCACCCCTCCACTTT.

The chain has TRBV5-1 and TRBJ1-5; 12 bases are shared with TRBD1. The CDR3 length is 15 residues. The J segment lost 6 bases and the V segment lost 3 bases, leaving 4 bases of the junction unmatched. Germline CDR1 is SGHRS and CDR2 is YFSETQ. CDR3: CASSWGTGGGQPQHF. CDR3 sequence (DNA): TGCGCCAGCAGCTGGGGGACAGGGGGCGGTCAGCCCCAGCATTTT.

The chain joins TRBV3-1 (or the pseudogene TRBV3-2) to TRBJ2-7; D remains unclear. Germline values: CDR1 LGHDT, CDR2 YNNKEL (reference sequence). This CDR3 comprises 14 residues. Trimming took 4 bases from V and 2 from J, leaving 12 bases between them. In DNA, the CDR3 is TGTGCCAGCAGCCCGACGCACAGTCCCTACGAGCAGTACTTC. Residues: CASSPTHSPYEQYF.

The rearrangement links TRBV2 to TRBJ1-5; TRBD1 matches 7 bases. Germline V CDR1 and CDR2: SNHLY, FYNNEI. The V and J ends lost 3 bases and 3 bases, in that order; junction bases with no gene match: 5. This CDR3 spans 15 amino acids. DNA of the CDR3: TGTGCCAGCAGTGAGACAGGGTTCGACAATCAGCCCCAGCATTTT. It translates to CASSETGFDNQPQHF.